The 21 T cell receptor beta chains in this list originate from one sample, sequenced in a study of T-cell memory formation after mild COVID-19. Each CDR3 protein gets one entry after TCRdb re-called the 5' RACE reads with MiXCR. The sample lists 350,000 to 400,000 distinct CDR3 sequences, approximately 15% occurring once. Material for sequencing was PBMCs or a T cell subset sorted from them (not recorded which). The receptors were gathered from a man younger than 35 who had mild COVID-19 (a few samples of this study predate the infection). Cell type and time point are not known.

V and J are TRBV7-2 and TRBJ2-2; D could derive from TRBD1 or TRBD2 (5 bases each). In germline, CDR1 is SGHTA, CDR2 FQGNSA. Trimming stripped 0 bases from V and 7 bases from J, with 18 bases between. The CDR3 has 17 amino acids. The CDR3 loop reads CASSLAPGSGLFGELFF. CDR3 bases: TGTGCCAGCAGCTTAGCACCGGGGTCAGGGCTGTTCGGGGAGCTGTTTTTT.

The J gene is TRBJ2-6, the V gene TRBV6-2 or TRBV6-3; 9 positions agree with TRBD1. CDR1 MNHEY and CDR2 SVGEGT come from the germline V gene. The CDR3 is 19 amino acids. V lost 0 bases and J lost 0; bases outside the gene matches: 6. CDR3 amino acids: CASSYSNRGLYSGANVLTF. The CDR3, as DNA: TGTGCCAGCAGTTACTCGAACAGGGGGCTTTACTCTGGGGCCAACGTCCTGACTTTC.

This clonotype has at least ten counts. This chain connects TRBV4-1 to TRBJ2-5; 11 bases match TRBD2. Germline CDR1 MGHRA, CDR2 YSYEKL. This CDR3 has 15 residues. V trimming: 2 bases; J trimming: 3 bases; junction bases outside the gene matches: 2. The DNA for the CDR3 is TGCGCCAGCAGCCAACTGACTAGCGGGGAAGAGACCCAGTACTTC. Its translation is CASSQLTSGEETQYF.

This chain uses TRBV9 with TRBJ1-5, with no clear D. Germline V lookup: CDR1 SGDLS, CDR2 YYNGEE. With 2 bases removed from V and 4 bases from J, the gap between germline ends came to 7 bases. The CDR3 is 13 residues long. The CDR3 spells CASSVGKNQPQHF. CDR3 in DNA: TGTGCCAGCAGCGTTGGGAAGAATCAGCCCCAGCATTTT.

This clonotype has more than one count but fewer than ten. V and J are TRBV20-1 and TRBJ2-3; D is unclear. Germline CDR1 reads DFQATT; CDR2 reads SNEGSKA (reference sequence). The length of the CDR3 is 13 residues. Between the trimmed V and J ends, which lost 6 bases and 2 bases, there was a span of 12 bases. The DNA for the CDR3 is TGCAGTGCAAACACTTACCCCACAGATACGCAGTATTTT. This translates into CSANTYPTDTQYF.

This clonotype turned up a few times. The rearrangement joins TRBV4-1 to TRBJ2-7, with D uncertain. Between the trimmed V and J ends, which lost 0 bases and 2 bases, there was a span of 20 bases. Germline values: CDR1 MGHRA, CDR2 YSYEKL. The CDR3 consists of 18 residues. The CDR3 coding sequence is TGCGCCAGCAGCCAAGATTTTAATGGACGGCCAAAGCCCTACGAGCAGTACTTC. As protein: CASSQDFNGRPKPYEQYF.

V gene TRBV7-6 combines with J gene TRBJ2-1; D is perhaps TRBD1 (6 bases). The germline CDR1 and CDR2 sequences are SGHVS and FNYEAQ. The CDR3 runs 16 residues. The ends were cut back, 2 bases at V and 1 base at J, with 12 bases in the middle. The CDR3 sequence is CASSLWVQGSYNEQFF. CDR3 bases: TGTGCCAGCAGCTTATGGGTACAGGGTTCCTACAATGAGCAGTTCTTC.

The rearrangement links TRBV6-1 to TRBJ1-1; D unresolved. V was pared by 3 bases and J by 4 bases, with 15 bases between. The CDR3 is 15 residues long. Per the germline V gene, CDR1 is MNHNS and CDR2 is SASEGT. The CDR3 DNA follows: TGTGCCAGCAGTGACCCCGGGTGGCGGGGCACTGAAGCTTTCTTT. It is translated as CASSDPGWRGTEAFF.

The gene calls are TRBV7-2 and TRBJ2-2, with 9 bases identical to TRBD1. The CDR3 has 15 amino acids. Germline-derived CDR1 and CDR2 are SGHTA and FQGNSA. Trimming removed 6 bases from V and 2 bases from J; junction bases left unmatched: 4. CDR3 nucleotide sequence: TGTGCCAGCAGTTGGACAGGGGCTAACACCGGGGAGCTGTTTTTT. It translates to CASSWTGANTGELFF.

This clonotype was recorded a few times. The chain carries TRBV9 and TRBJ1-2; TRBD1 matches at 7 bases. Germline V CDR1 and CDR2: SGDLS, YYNGEE. V gave up 5 bases and J gave up 7 bases; unmatched junction bases: 8. This CDR3 spans 13 amino acids. The chain's CDR3 is CASRSTGASGYTF. CDR3 DNA sequence: TGTGCCAGCAGGAGTACAGGGGCTAGTGGCTACACCTTC. The whole variable domain, remainder taken from reference TRBV9 and TRBJ1-2, is DSGVTQTPKHLITATGQRVTLRCSPRSGDLSVYWYQQSLDQGLQFLIQYYNGEERAKGNILERFSAQQFPDLHSELNLSSLELGDSALYFCASRSTGASGYTFGSGTRLTVV.

This clonotype occurred a few times. V is TRBV5-1 and J is TRBJ2-7; D may correspond to TRBD1 or TRBD2 (5 bases each). This CDR3 is 15 amino acids long. Germline V gene lookup returns CDR1 SGHRS and CDR2 YFSETQ. V lost 4 bases and J lost 0, with 14 bases in between. CDR3 nucleotide sequence: TGCGCCAGCAGCCCCAGACCAGGGACCTCCTACGAGCAGTACGTC. Amino acid sequence: CASSPRPGTSYEQYV.

This rearrangement joins TRBV9 to TRBJ1-2; tentative D call: TRBD1 (5 bases). The CDR3 runs 15 residues. Looked up from germline, CDR1 is SGDLS and CDR2 is YYNGEE. V was cut by 0 bases and J by 0 bases, with 9 bases left in between. CDR3 bases: TGTGCCAGCAGCGTAGCTGGGGGAACTAACTATGGCTACACCTTC. It yields the protein CASSVAGGTNYGYTF.

This clonotype has more than one count but fewer than ten. This sequence joins TRBV7-9 and TRBJ2-5; the match to TRBD1 covers 10 bases. Germline-derived CDR1 and CDR2 are SEHNR and FQNEAQ (reference sequence). J gave up 3 bases and V 4 bases, and 2 bases lay outside the gene matches. The CDR3 is made up of 14 amino acids. The CDR3 loop is CASSSGTGEETQYF. In DNA, the CDR3 is TGTGCCAGCAGCTCCGGGACAGGGGAAGAGACCCAGTACTTC.

The chain joins TRBV5-1 to TRBJ2-6; possible D gene TRBD2, 5 bases. Trimming cost V 7 bases and J 0 bases, with 14 bases left between them. The CDR3 is 16 amino acids. CDR1 is SGHRS and CDR2 is YFSETQ in the germline V gene. The CDR3 DNA follows: TGCGCCAGCCCCGGGGATGCTGACTCTGGGGCCAACGTCCTGACTTTC. As protein: CASPGDADSGANVLTF.

V and J are TRBV7-2 and TRBJ2-1; 8 bases agree with TRBD2. The CDR3 contains 13 residues. Germline CDR1 SGHTA, CDR2 FQGNSA. Losses at the gene ends were 3 bases for V and 9 bases for J; bases not matched to a gene: 4. CDR3: CASSFSGGIEQFF. CDR3 sequence (DNA): TGTGCCAGCAGCTTCAGCGGGGGAATTGAGCAGTTCTTC.

This clonotype was seen repeatedly, ten times or more. The chain joins TRBV12-3 or TRBV12-4 to TRBJ2-5; D is possibly TRBD1 or TRBD2 (5 bases each). V was cut by 9 bases and J by 4 bases, with 15 bases left in between. The CDR3 extends over 13 amino acids. DNA of the CDR3: TGTGCCAGTAACATATGGGGGAGAGAGACCCAGTACTTC. Its protein is CASNIWGRETQYF.

This clonotype was counted a few times. This chain uses TRBV4-1 with TRBJ1-5; a possible D gene is TRBD1 (6 bases). Germline V lookup: CDR1 MGHRA, CDR2 YSYEKL. CDR3 length: 13 amino acids. Trimming left V 4 bases short and J 6 bases short, with 10 bases between. CDR3 protein: CASSRQDGQPQHF. The CDR3 region has the DNA TGCGCCAGCAGCCGACAGGACGGTCAGCCCCAGCATTTT.

This clonotype appeared many times. V gene TRBV12-3 or TRBV12-4 combines with J gene TRBJ2-5; perhaps TRBD1 as D (5 bases). The V and J ends lost 6 bases and 5 bases respectively, with 13 bases between them. The CDR3 is 13 amino acids. The CDR3 nucleotides read TGTGCCAGCAGCCAGGGTAACGGGGAGACCCAGTACTTC. This codes for CASSQGNGETQYF.

In its sample, this clonotype was seen a few times. The chain carries TRBV7-2 and TRBJ2-3; D is unresolved. V lost 4 bases to trimming and J lost 0 bases, with 8 bases between them. The germline CDR1 and CDR2 sequences are SGHTA and FQGNSA. CDR3 length equals 14 residues. CDR3 coding DNA: TGTGCCAGCAGCTCCCGACCAAGCACAGATACGCAGTATTTT. As protein: CASSSRPSTDTQYF.

This clonotype was recorded a few times. The DNA of the CDR3 is TGTGCCAGCAGCGTAGATCCATCTTGGAGTGAGCAGTTCTTC. This codes for CASSVDPSWSEQFF. The V call is TRBV9, the J call TRBJ2-1; D uncertain. The V end was cut by 0 bases, the J end by 9 bases, with 13 bases between. This CDR3 comprises 14 residues. Germline assignment: CDR1 SGDLS and CDR2 YYNGEE.

This clonotype was detected a few times. CDR3 coding DNA: TGCGCCAGCAGCGGGGCCGGGGAGCTGTTTTTT. The encoded protein is CASSGAGELFF. The V gene is TRBV4-1, the J gene TRBJ2-2; D uncertain. Germline CDR1 and CDR2: MGHRA and YSYEKL. V was pared by 5 bases and J by 6 bases, with 4 bases between. The CDR3 extends over 11 amino acids.